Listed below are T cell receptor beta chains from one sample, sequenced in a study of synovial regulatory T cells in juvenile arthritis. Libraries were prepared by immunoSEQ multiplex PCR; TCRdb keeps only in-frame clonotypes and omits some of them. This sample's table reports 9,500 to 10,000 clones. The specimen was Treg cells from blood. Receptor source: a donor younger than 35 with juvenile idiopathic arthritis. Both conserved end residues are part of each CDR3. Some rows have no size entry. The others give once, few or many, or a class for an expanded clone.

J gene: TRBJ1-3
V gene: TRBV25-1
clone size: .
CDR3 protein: CASSKYLGRDTIYF

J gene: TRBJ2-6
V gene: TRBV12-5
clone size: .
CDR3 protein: CASGYSGANVLTF

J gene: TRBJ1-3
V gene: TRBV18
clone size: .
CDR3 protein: CASSQGASGNTIYF

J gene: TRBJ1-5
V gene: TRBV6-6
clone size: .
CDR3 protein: CASSQTGVGDQPQHF

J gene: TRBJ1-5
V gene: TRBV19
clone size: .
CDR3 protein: CASRPGTGIRSNQPQHF

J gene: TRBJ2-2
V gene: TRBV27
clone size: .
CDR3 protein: CASRGLRTGELFF

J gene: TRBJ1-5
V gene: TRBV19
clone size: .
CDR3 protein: CASTTTVQRDQPQHF

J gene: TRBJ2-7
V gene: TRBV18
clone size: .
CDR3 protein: CASSPRKTGRYEQYF

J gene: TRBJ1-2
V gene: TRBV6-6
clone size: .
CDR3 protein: CASSLPGQNYGYTF

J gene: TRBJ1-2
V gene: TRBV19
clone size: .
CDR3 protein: CASSRGTGGYTF

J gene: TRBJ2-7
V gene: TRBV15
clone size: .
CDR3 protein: CATSRGGGGTYEQYF

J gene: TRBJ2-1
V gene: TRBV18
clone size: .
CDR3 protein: CASSPGATGNEQFF

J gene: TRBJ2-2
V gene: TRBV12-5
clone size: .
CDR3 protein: CASGLNRGTGELFF

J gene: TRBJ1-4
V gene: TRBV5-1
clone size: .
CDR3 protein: CASSYSGQGANEKLFF

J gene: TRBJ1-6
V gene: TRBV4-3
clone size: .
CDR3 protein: CASSQVRQRGSPLHF

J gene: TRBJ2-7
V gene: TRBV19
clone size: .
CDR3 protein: CASSRFGGSSYEQYF

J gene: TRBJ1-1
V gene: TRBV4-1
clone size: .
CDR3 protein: CASSQDLTLIRGLTEAFF

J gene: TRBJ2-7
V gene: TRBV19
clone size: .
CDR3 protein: CASSPTPNLYEQYF

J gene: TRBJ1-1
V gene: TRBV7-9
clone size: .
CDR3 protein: CASSSTMGRAFF

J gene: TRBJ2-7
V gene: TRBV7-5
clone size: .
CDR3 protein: CVRARSGTGILQQYF

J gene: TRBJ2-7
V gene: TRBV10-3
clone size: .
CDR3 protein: CAIAQGMVYEQYF

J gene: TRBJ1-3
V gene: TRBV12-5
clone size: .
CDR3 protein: CASIFSPGYTIYF

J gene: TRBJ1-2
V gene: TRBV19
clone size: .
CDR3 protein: CASSILPGTGMDGYTF

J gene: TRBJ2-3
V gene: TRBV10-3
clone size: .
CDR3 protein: CAVRDRVVGDTQYF

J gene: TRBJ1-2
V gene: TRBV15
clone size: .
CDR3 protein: CATSRDSPYYGYTF

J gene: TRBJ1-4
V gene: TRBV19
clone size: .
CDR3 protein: CASTLKQGSFHEKLFF

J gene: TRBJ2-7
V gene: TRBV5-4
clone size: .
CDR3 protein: CASSLRVSSYEQYF

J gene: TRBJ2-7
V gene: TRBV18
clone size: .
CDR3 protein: CASSMRQGRIYEQYF

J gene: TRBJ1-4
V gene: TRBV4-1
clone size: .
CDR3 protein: CASSLDLGAAGVLNEKLFF

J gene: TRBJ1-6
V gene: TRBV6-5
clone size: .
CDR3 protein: CASSFGRAGYNSPLHF

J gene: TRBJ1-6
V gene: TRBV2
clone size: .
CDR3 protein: CASSAGTPLLLHF

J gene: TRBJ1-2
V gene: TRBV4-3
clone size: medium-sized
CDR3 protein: CASSRGGQGHYGYTF

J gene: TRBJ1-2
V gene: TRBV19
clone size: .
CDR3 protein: CASSIVGYGYTF

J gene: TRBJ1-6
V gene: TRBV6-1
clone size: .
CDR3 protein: CASSEVGGSSYNSPLHF

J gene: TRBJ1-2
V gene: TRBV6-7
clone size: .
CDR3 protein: CASSYGIDRTNYGYTF

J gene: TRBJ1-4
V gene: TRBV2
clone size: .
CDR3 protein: CASTSWDRPKEKLFF

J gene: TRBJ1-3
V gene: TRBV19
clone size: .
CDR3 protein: CASSITHGGASGNTIYF

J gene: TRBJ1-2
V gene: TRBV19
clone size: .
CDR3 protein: CASSFMDGAKVGDGYTF

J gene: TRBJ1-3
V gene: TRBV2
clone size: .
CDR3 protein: CASSEVWGWSGNTIYF

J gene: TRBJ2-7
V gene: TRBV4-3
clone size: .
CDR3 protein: CASSQDFRGTGGFYEQYF

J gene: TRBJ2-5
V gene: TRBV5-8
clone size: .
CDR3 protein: CASSLVDSQETQYF

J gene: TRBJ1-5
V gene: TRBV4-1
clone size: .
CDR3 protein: CASSHRTASNQPQHF

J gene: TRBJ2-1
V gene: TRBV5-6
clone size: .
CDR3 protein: CASSGGLAIDEQFF

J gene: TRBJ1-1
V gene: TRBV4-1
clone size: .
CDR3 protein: CASSQDPGSNTEAFF

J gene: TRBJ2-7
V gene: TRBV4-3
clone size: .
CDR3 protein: CASSHGLGTGAYEQYF

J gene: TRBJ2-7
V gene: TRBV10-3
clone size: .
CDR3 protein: CANPVPGTGLTEVWF

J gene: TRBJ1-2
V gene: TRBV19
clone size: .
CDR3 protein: CASSIRVGGNYGYTF

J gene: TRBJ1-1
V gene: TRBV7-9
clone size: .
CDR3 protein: CASSLAGNTEAFF

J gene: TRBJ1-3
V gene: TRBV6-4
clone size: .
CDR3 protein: CASSLGGTIYF

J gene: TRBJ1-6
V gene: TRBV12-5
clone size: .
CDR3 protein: CASGLGSYNSPLHF

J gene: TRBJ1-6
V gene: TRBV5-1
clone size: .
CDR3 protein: CASSLVQGSSPLHF

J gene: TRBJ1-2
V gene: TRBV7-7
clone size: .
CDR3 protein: CASSFGGDGGNYGYTF

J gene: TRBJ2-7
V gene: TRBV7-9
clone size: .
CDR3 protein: CASSYGSGTAISYEQYF

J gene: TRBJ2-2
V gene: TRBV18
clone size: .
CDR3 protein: CASSFRKAAGELFF